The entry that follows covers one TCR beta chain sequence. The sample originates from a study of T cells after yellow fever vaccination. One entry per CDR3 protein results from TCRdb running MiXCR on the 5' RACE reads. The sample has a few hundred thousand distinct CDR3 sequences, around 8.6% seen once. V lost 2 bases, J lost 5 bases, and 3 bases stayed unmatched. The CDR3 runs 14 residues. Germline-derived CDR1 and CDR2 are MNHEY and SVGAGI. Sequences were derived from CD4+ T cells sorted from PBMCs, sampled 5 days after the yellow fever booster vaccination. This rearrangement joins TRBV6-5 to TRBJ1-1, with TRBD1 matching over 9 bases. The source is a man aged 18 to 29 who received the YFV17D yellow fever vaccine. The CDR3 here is CASSYRGQGTEAFF. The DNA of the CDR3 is TGTGCCAGCAGTTACAGGGGACAGGGAACTGAAGCTTTCTTT.